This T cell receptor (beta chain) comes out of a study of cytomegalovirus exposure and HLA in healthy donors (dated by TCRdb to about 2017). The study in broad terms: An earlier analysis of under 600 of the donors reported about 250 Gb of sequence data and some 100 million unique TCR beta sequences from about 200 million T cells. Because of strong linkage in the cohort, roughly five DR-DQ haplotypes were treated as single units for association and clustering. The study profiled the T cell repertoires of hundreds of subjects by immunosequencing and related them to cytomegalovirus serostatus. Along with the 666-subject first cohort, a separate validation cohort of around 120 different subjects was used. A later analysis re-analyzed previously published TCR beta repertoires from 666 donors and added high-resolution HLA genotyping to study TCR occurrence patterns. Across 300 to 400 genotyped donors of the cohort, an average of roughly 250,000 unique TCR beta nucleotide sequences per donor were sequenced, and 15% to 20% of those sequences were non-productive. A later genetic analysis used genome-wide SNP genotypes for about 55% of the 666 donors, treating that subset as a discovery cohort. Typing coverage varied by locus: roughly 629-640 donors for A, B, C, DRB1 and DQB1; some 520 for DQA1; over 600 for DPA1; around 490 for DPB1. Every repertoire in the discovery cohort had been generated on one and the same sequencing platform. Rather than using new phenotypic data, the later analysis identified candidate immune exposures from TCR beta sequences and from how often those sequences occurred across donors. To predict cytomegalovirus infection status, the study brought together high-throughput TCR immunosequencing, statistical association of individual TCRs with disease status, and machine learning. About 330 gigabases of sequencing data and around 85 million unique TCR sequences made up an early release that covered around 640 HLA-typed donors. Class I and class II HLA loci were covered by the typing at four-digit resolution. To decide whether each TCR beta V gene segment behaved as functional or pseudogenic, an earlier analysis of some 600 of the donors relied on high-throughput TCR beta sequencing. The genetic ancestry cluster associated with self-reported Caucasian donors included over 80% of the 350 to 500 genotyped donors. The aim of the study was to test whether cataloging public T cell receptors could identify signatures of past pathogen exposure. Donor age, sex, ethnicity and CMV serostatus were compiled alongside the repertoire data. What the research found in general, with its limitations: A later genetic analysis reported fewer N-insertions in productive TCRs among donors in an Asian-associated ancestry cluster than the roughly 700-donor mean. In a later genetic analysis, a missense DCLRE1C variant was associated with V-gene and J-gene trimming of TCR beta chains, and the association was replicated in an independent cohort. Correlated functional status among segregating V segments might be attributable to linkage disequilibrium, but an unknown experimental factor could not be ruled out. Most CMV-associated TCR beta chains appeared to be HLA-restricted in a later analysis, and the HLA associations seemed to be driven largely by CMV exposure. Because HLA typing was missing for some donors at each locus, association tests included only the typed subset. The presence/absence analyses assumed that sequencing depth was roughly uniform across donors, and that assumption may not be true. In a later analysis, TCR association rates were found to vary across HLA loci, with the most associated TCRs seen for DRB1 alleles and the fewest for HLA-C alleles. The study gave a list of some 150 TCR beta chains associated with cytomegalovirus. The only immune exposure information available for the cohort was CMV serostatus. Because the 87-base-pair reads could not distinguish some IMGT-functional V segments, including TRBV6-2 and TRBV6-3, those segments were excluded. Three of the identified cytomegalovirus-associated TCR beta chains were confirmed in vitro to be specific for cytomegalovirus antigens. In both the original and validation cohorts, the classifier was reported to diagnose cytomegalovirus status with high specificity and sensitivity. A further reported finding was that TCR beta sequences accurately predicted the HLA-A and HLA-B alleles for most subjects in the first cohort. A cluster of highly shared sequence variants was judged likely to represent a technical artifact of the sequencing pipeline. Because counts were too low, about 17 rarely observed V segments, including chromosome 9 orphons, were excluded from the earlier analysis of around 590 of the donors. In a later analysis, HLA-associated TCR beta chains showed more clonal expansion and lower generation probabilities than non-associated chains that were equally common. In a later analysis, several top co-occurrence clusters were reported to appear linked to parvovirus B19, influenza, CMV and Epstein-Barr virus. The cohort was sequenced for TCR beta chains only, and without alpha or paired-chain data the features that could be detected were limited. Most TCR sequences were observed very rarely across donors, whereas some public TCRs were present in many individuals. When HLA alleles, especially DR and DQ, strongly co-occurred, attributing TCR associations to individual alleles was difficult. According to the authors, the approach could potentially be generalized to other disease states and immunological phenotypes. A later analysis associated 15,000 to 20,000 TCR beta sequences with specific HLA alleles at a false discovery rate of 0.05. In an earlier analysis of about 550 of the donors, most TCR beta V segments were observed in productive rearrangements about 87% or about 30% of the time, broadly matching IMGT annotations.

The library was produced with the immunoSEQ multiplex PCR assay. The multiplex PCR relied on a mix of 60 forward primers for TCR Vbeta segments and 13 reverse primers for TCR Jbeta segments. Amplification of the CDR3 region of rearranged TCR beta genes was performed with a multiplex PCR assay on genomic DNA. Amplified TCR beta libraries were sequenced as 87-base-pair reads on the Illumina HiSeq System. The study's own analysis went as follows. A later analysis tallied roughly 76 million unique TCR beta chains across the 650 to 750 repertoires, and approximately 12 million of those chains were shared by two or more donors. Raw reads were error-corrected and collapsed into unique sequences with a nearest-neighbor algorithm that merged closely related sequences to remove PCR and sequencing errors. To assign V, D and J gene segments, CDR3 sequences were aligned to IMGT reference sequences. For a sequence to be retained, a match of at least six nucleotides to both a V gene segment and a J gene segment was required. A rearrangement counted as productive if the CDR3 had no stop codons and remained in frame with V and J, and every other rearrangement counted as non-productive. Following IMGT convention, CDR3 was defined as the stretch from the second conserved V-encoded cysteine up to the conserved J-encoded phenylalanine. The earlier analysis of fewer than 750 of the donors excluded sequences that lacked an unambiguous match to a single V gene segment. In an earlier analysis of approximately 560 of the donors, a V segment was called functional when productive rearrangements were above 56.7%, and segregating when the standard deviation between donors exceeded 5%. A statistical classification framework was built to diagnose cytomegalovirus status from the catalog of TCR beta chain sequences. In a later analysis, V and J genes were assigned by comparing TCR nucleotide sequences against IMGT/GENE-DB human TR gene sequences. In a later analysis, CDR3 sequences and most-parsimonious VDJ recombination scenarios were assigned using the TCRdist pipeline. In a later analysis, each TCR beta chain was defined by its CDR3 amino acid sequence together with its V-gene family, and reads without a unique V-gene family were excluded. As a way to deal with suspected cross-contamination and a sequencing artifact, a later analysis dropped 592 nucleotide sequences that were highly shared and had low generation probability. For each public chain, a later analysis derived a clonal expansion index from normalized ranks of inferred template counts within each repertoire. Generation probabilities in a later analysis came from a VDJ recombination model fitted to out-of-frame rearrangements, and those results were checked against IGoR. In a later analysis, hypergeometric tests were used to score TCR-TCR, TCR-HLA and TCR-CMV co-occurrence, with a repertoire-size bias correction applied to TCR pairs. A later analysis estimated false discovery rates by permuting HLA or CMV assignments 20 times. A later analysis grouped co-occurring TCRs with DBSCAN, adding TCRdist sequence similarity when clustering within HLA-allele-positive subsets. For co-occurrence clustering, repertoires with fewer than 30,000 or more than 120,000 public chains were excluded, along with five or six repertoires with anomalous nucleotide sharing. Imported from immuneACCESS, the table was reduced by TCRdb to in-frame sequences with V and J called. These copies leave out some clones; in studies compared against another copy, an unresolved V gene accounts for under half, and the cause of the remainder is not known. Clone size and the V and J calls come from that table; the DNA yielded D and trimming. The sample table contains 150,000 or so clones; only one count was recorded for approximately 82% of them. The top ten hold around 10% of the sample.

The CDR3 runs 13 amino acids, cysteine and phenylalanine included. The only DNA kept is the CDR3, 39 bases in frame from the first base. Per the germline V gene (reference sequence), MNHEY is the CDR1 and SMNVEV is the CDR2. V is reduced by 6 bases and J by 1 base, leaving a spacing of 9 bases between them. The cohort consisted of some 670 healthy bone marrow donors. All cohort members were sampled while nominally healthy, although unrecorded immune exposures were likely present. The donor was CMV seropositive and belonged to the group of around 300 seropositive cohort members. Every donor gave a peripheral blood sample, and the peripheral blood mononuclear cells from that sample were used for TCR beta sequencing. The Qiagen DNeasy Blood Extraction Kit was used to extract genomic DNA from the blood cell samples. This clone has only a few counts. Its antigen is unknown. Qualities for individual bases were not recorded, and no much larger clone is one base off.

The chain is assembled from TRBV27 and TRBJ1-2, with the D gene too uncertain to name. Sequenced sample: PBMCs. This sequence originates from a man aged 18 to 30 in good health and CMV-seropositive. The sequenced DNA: TGTGCCAGCAGGACAAACGATAACTATGGCTACACCTTC. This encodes CASRTNDNYGYTF.